This T cell receptor (beta chain) was captured in a study of beta chain features in type 1 diabetes. In the study overall: Age, gender and cell yields were similar between patients and healthy donors.

Findings and limits, study-wide: PCR might pick shorter templates more often, in the same way for patients and controls. Shortening that was moderate but significant affected the TCRB CDR3s of Type 1 diabetes patients in all four CD4+ subsets.

A word on this clone: As yet, its antigen is unknown.

Donors contributed one heparinised blood draw apiece, averaging roughly 100 mL. Expressed TCRB transcripts were sequenced after all isolated RNA was converted to cDNA. Produced via immunoSEQ multiplex PCR; TCRdb's table is partial and in-frame only. Here the sample spans some 280,000 clones, about 13% being singletons. The TCR originated in a man aged 25-45 years with type 1 diabetes. The specimen was naive CD4+ T cells from blood.

The CDR3 spells CASRDPGQGLTGELFF. The CDR3 bases are TGTGCCAGCAGAGACCCGGGACAGGGTTTAACCGGGGAGCTGTTTTTT. The chain combines TRBV28 with TRBJ2-2; TRBD1 aligns across 9 bases. The CDR3 runs 16 residues. Per the germline V gene, CDR1 is MDHEN and CDR2 is SYDVKM. V shed 6 bases and J 5 bases; nucleotides not matched to a gene: 10.